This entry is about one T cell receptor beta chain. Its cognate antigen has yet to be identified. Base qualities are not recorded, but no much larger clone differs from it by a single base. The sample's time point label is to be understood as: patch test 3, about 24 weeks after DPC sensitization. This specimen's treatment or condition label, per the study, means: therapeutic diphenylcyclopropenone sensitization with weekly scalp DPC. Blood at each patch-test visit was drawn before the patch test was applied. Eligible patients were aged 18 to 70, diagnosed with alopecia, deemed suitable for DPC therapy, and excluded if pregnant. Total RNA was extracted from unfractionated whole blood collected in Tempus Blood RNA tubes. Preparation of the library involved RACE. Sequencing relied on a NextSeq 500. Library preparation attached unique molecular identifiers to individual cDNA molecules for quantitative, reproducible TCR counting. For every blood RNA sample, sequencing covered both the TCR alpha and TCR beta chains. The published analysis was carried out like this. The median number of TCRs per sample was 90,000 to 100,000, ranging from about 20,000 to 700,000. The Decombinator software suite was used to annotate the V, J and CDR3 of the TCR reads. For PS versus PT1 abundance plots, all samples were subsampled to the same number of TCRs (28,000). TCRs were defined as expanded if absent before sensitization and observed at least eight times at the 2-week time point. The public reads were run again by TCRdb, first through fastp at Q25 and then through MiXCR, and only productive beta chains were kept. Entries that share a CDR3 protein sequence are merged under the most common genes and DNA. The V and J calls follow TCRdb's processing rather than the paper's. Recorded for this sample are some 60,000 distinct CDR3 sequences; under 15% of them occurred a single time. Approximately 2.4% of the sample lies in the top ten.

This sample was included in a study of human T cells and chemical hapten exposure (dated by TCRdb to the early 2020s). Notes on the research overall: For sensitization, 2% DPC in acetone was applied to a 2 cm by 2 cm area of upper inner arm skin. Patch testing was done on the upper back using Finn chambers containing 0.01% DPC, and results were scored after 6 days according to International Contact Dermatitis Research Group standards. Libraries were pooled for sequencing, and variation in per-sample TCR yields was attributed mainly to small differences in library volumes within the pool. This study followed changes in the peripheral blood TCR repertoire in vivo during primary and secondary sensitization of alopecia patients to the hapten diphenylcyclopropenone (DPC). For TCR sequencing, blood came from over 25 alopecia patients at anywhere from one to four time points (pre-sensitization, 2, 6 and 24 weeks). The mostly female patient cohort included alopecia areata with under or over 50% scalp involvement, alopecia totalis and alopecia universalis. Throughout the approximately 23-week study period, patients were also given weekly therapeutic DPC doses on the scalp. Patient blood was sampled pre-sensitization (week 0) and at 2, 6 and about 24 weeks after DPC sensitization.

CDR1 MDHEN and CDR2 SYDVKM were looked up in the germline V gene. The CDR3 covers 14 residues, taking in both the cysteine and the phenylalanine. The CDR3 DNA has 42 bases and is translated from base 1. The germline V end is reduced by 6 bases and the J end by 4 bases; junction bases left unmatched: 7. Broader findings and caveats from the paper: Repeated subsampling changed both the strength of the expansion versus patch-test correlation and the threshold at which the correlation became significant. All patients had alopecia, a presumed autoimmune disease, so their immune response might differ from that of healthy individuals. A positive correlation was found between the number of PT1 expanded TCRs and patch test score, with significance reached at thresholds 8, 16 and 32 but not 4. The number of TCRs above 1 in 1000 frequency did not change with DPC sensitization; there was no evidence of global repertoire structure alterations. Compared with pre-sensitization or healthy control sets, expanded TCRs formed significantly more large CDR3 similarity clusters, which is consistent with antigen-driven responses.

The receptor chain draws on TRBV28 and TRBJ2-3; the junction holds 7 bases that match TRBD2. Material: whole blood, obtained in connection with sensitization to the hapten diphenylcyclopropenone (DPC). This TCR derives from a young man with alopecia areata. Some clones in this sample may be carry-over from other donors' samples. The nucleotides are TGTGCCAGCAGACGGGGGGATATTGCAGATACGCAGTATTTT. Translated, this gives CASRRGDIADTQYF.